This T cell receptor (beta chain) was found in a study of patients and donors after allogeneic stem cell transplantation. TCRdb re-derived calls from the RT-PCR reads in MiXCR, one entry per CDR3 protein. Of about 110,000 distinct CDR3 sequences listed, 35% are singletons. Germline V gene sequence: CDR1 SGHTA, CDR2 FQGNSA. The CDR3 is 14 residues long. Between the trimmed V and J ends, which lost 3 bases and 0 bases, there was a span of 5 bases. Sequencing input: blood, either unsorted or a sorted T cell fraction (not recorded which). The source of this sequence is a human donor who was either an allogeneic HSCT recipient or a stem cell or donor lymphocyte infusion donor (not recorded which). It is not recorded whose cells these are; they may come from a transplant donor. The chain couples TRBV7-2 to TRBJ2-2; unclear D gene. CDR3 amino acids: CASSFFTNTGELFF. DNA for the CDR3: TGTGCCAGCAGCTTTTTCACGAACACCGGGGAGCTGTTTTTT.